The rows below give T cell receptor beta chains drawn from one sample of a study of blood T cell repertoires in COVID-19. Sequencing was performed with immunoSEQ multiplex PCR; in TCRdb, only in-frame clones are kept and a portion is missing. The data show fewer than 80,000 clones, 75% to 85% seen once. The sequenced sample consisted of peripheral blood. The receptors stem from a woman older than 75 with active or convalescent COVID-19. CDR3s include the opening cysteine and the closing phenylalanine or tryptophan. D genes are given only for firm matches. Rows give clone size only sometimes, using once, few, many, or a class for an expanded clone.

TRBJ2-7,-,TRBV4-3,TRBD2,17,TGCGCCAGCAGCCAAGGGGCGACTAGCGGATCTCCTAGGGAGCAGTACTTC,CASSQGATSGSPREQYF
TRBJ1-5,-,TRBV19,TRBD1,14,TGTGCCAGTAGTATTGGGACAGGGGATCAGCCCCAGCATTTT,CASSIGTGDQPQHF
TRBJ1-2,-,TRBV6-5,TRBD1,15,TGTGCCAGCAGTCCACGGACAGGAGCGAACTATGGCTACACCTTC,CASSPRTGANYGYTF
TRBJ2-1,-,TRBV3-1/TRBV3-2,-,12,TGTGCCAGCAGCCAAGCGGGGGGCCAGGAGTTCTTC,CASSQAGGQEFF
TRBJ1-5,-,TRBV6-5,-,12,TGTGCCAGCAAGTCGAGGAATCAGCCCCAGCATTTT,CASKSRNQPQHF
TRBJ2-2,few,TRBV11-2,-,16,TGTGCCAGCAGCCCGGACAGCCTAGCGAACACCGGGGAGCTGTTTTTT,CASSPDSLANTGELFF
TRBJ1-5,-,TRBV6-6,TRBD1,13,TGTGCCAGCAGGCTAGGACAGGGCCAGCCTCAGCATTTT,CASRLGQGQPQHF
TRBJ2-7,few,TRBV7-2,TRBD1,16,TGTGCCAGCAGCTCCCACCAGGGGGCGGCATTATACGAGCAGTACTTC,CASSSHQGAALYEQYF
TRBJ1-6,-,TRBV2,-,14,TGTGCCAGCAGTGATCCCAGGGGTGCCTCACCCCTCCACTTT,CASSDPRGASPLHF
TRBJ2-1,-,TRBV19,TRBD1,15,TGTGCCACCAGAGGGACAGGGGTGGTTTACAATGAGCAGTTCTTC,CATRGTGVVYNEQFF
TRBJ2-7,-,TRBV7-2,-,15,TGTGCCAGCAGCTTCGGCAGGGGAAGCTCCTACGAGCAGTACTTC,CASSFGRGSSYEQYF
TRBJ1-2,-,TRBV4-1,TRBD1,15,TGCGCCAGCAGCCAACCGACAGGGCGGAGGTATGGCTACACCTTC,CASSQPTGRRYGYTF
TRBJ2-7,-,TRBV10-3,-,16,TGTGCCATCAGTCCCTGGGCTGACAGGACCCTCTACGAGCAGTACTTC,CAISPWADRTLYEQYF
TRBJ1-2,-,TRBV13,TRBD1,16,TGTGCCAGCAGCCCGATTCCCTTGGACAGGGCTTATGGCTACACCTTC,CASSPIPLDRAYGYTF
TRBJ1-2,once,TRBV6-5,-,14,TGTGCCAGCAGTTACTCTCGCGGGGAAGGTGGCTACACCTTC,CASSYSRGEGGYTF
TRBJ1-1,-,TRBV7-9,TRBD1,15,TGTGCCAGCAGCTTAGACAGGGGTGTGAACACTGAAGCTTTCTTT,CASSLDRGVNTEAFF
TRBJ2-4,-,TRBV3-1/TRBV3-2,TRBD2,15,TGTGCCAGCAGCCAGCGCTTGGGGGGGAAAAACATTCAGTACTTC,CASSQRLGGKNIQYF
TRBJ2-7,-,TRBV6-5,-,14,TGTGCCAGCAGCCGAGACAGACGTTTCTACGAGCAGTACTTC,CASSRDRRFYEQYF
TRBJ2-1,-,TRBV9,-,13,TGTGCCAGCAGCGTAAACAGGTTCGGTGAGCAGTTCTTC,CASSVNRFGEQFF
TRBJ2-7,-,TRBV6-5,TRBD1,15,TGTGCCAGCAGTTACATCGGGACAGGGGTCTACGAGCAGTACTTC,CASSYIGTGVYEQYF
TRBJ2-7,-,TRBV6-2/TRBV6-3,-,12,TGTGCCAGCAGTCTCTATTCCTACGAGCAGTACTTC,CASSLYSYEQYF
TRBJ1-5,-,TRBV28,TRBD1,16,TGTGCCAGCACTCTCTGGACAGGACATAGCAATCAGCCCCAGCATTTT,CASTLWTGHSNQPQHF
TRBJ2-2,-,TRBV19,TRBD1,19,TGTGCCAGTAGGCCCCACCAGAGGCGAGGGACAGGGACCGCCGGGGAGCTGTTTTTT,CASRPHQRRGTGTAGELFF
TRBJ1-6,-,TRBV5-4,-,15,TGTGCCAGCAGCTCGAACAGGGTGGGGAATTCACCCCTCCACTTT,CASSSNRVGNSPLHF
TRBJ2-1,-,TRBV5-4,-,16,TGTGCCAGCAGCTTGGTATTAGCGGCGTACTACAATGAGCAGTTCTTC,CASSLVLAAYYNEQFF
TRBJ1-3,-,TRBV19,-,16,TGTGCCAGTAGTAGAAAGTCAGGGAAAGCTGGAAACACCATATATTTT,CASSRKSGKAGNTIYF
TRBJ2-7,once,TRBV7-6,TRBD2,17,TGTGCCAGCAGCTTTATCGTAGCGGGAGTAAGCCGGTACGAGCAGTACTTC,CASSFIVAGVSRYEQYF
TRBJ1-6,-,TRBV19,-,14,TGTGCCAGTAATCTAGGAACCTATAATTCACCCCTCCACTTT,CASNLGTYNSPLHF
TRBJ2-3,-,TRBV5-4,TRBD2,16,TGTGCCAGCAGAGACTTGGGAGGGCGGAGCACAGATACGCAGTATTTT,CASRDLGGRSTDTQYF
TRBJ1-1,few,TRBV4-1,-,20,TGCGCCAGCAGCCAAGATTTTTCGACAGTAGCAAACAGCGCAAGGACTGAAGCTTTCTTT,CASSQDFSTVANSARTEAFF
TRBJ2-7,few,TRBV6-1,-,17,TGTGCCAGCAGTGAAGGGTGGGCAGGGTACCGATCCTACGAGCAGTACTTC,CASSEGWAGYRSYEQYF
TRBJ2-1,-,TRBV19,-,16,TGTGCCAGTAGTATTGGTTTCGCGGAGGGATACAATGAGCAGTTCTTC,CASSIGFAEGYNEQFF
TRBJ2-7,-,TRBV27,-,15,TGTGCCAGCAGGGACTACCCCTGGAGCTCCTACGAGCAGTACTTC,CASRDYPWSSYEQYF
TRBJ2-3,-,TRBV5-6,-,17,TGTGCCAGCAGCTTGGTTAAATTGAGACTCTACACAGATACGCAGTATTTT,CASSLVKLRLYTDTQYF
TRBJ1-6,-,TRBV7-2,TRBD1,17,TGTGCCAGCAGCTTCGGGACAGGGAGCTCCTATAATTCACCCCTCCACTTT,CASSFGTGSSYNSPLHF
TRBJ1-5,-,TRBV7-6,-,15,TGTGCCAGCAGCTTATTCGCGGGGGGGAATCAGCCCCAGCATTTT,CASSLFAGGNQPQHF
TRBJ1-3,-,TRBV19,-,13,TGTGCCAGTAGCCCCTCGTTCGGAAACACCATATATTTT,CASSPSFGNTIYF
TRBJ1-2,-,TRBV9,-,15,TGTGCCAGCAGCGTAGCGGGCTACAGGCCTTATGGCTACACCTTC,CASSVAGYRPYGYTF
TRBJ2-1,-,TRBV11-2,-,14,TGTGCCAGCAGCTCTCATGGGCTGTTCAATGAGCAGTTCTTC,CASSSHGLFNEQFF
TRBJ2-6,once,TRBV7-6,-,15,TGTGCCAGCAGCATTCCAGGGGAGGGGGCCAACGTCCTGACTTTC,CASSIPGEGANVLTF
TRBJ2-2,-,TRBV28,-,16,TGTGCCAGCAGTTTATTTGTGGGAGAAAGGAACGGGGAGCTGTTTTTT,CASSLFVGERNGELFF
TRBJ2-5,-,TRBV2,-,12,TGTGCCAGCAGTGGTCAGGGGCAGACCCAGTACTTC,CASSGQGQTQYF
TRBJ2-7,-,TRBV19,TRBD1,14,TGTGCCAGTAGTGCCGGGACAGGGACCTACGAGCAGTACTTC,CASSAGTGTYEQYF
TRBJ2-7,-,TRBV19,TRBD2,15,TGTGCCAGTAGTGACCCCGGACTAGCCAAAGACGAGCAGTACTTC,CASSDPGLAKDEQYF
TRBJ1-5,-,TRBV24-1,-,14,TGTGCCACCAGTGATTGGAGGGCCAATCAGCCCCAGCATTTT,CATSDWRANQPQHF
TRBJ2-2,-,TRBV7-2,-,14,TGTGCCAGCAGCTCAGGGATTAGGGCCGGGGAGCTGTTTTTT,CASSSGIRAGELFF
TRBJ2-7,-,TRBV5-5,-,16,TGTGCCAGCAGCTTGGGGGACACCCCCTACTTGAACGAGCAGTACTTC,CASSLGDTPYLNEQYF
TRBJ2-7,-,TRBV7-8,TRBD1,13,TGTGCCAGCAGCCGGGACAGGGACTACGAGCAGTACTTC,CASSRDRDYEQYF
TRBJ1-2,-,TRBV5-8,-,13,TGTGCCAGCAGCTGGGCCCGCGACTATGGCTACACCTTC,CASSWARDYGYTF
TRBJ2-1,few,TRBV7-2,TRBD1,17,TGTGCCAGCAGCTTAGCCACCGGGACAGGGAGTACAAATGAGCAGTTCTTC,CASSLATGTGSTNEQFF
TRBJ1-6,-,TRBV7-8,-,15,TGTGCCAGCAGCCCCCCCACGGGAGTGGTTTCACCCCTCCACTTT,CASSPPTGVVSPLHF
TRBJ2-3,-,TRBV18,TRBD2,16,TGTGCCAGCTCACCAGCGACTAGCGGTACAGGTGGTACGCAGTATTTT,CASSPATSGTGGTQYF
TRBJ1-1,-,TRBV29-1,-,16,TGCAGCGTTGAAGGGTATGGGGGACTCGGGTTCACTGGGGCTTTCTTT,CSVEGYGGLGFTGAFF
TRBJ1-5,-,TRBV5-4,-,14,TGTGCCAGCAGCTTGGTAACAGGCAATCAGCCCCAGCATTTT,CASSLVTGNQPQHF
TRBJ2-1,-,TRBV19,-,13,TGTGCCAGTAGGCTCGACATCTACAATGAGCAGTTCTTC,CASRLDIYNEQFF